This TCR beta chain originates from a study of blood T cell repertoires in COVID-19. On the study more broadly: Material from acute and convalescent COVID-19 was sourced from the United States, Italy and Spain. From T cells, B-cell-depleted T cells, or PBMCs came the material, which was cDNA or gDNA.

Original analysis: Amplification of reference gene primers provided the estimated nucleated cell counts. Only in-frame clones appear in the TCRdb table, and some are missing; sequencing was by immunoSEQ multiplex PCR. V, J and clone size derive from that table, while D and trimming were established from the DNA sequence. Of more than 300,000 clones in the sample, 80% to 90% were seen once. The length of the CDR3 is 14 residues. From germline, CDR1 is MGHDK and CDR2 SYGVNS. Trimming took 2 bases from V and 12 from J, leaving 17 bases between them. The sample consisted of peripheral blood. The gene calls are TRBV25-1 and TRBJ2-1; the D gene is possibly TRBD2 (6 bases). This TCR derives from a woman between 50 and 59 years old with acute or convalescent COVID-19. The CDR3 nucleotides read TGTGCCAGCAGTGAAAAATCGGCGGGAACGGCGCAGTTCTTC. This gives the protein CASSEKSAGTAQFF.